This TCR beta chain is drawn from a study of cytomegalovirus exposure and HLA in healthy donors (dated by TCRdb to about 2017). Regarding the research as a whole: An earlier analysis of some 500 of the donors reported about 250 Gb of sequence data and around 110 million unique TCR beta sequences from 150 million to 200 million T cells. An early release covering roughly 640 HLA-typed donors comprised approximately 290 gigabases of sequencing data and tens of millions of unique TCR sequences. Among the roughly 400 genotyped donors, about 83% belonged to the genetic ancestry cluster associated with self-reported Caucasian donors. The study aimed to test whether cataloging public T cell receptors could reveal signatures of past pathogen exposure. Using immunosequencing, the study profiled T cell repertoires from around 670 subjects and related those repertoires to cytomegalovirus serostatus. A separate validation cohort of approximately 130 different subjects was used in addition to the roughly 670-subject first cohort. To predict cytomegalovirus infection status, the study brought together high-throughput TCR immunosequencing, statistical association of individual TCRs with disease status, and machine learning. To study patterns of TCR occurrence, a later analysis re-analyzed previously published TCR beta repertoires from 500 to 850 donors and added high-resolution HLA genotyping. The later analysis used no new phenotypic data to find candidate immune exposures, relying instead on TCR beta sequences and their occurrence across donors. An earlier analysis of around 640 of the donors used high-throughput TCR beta sequencing to judge whether each TCR beta V gene segment behaved as functional or pseudogenic. Donor age, sex, ethnicity and CMV serostatus were compiled alongside the repertoire data. In a later genetic analysis, genome-wide SNP genotypes for about 60% of the 666 donors were used, and that subset was treated as a discovery cohort. All discovery cohort repertoires had been generated on a single sequencing platform. Class I and class II HLA loci were covered by the typing at four-digit resolution. Typing coverage varied by locus: roughly 620-640 donors for A, B, C, DRB1 and DQB1; approximately 500 for DQA1; about 600 for DPA1; approximately 450 for DPB1. Four or five DR-DQ haplotypes were handled as single units for association and clustering because linkage in the cohort was strong. Among about 400 genotyped donors of the cohort, an average of approximately 200,000 unique TCR beta nucleotide sequences was sequenced per donor, of which roughly 17% were non-productive. The research as a whole found: This cohort had only TCR beta chains sequenced, and the lack of alpha or paired-chain data limited which features could be detected. Correlated functional status among segregating V segments might be attributable to linkage disequilibrium, but an unknown experimental factor could not be ruled out. Because HLA typing was unavailable for some donors at each locus, only the typed subset was used in association tests. Assigning TCR associations to individual alleles was difficult when HLA alleles, especially DR and DQ, strongly co-occurred. At a false discovery rate of 0.05, a later analysis linked 15,000 to 20,000 TCR beta sequences to specific HLA alleles. Immune exposure information for the cohort was limited to CMV serostatus. The 87-base-pair reads could not distinguish some IMGT-functional V segments, including TRBV6-2 and TRBV6-3, so those segments were excluded. Most TCR sequences were seen in very few donors, while some public TCRs were found in many individuals. The earlier analysis of 587 of the donors excluded 15 to 20 rarely observed V segments, including chromosome 9 orphons, because counts were too low. In a later analysis, several top co-occurrence clusters were reported to appear linked to parvovirus B19, influenza, CMV and Epstein-Barr virus. A further reported finding was that TCR beta sequences accurately predicted the HLA-A and HLA-B alleles for most subjects in the first cohort. In an earlier analysis of more than 450 of the donors, most TCR beta V segments were observed in productive rearrangements about 87% or about 30% of the time, broadly matching IMGT annotations. In a later genetic analysis, fewer N-insertions in productive TCRs were reported among donors in an Asian-associated ancestry cluster than the approximately 670-donor mean. Sequencing depth was assumed to be roughly uniform across donors in the presence/absence analyses, though that assumption may not hold. Most CMV-associated TCR beta chains appeared to be HLA-restricted in a later analysis, and the HLA associations seemed to be driven largely by CMV exposure. In both the original and validation cohorts, the classifier was reported to diagnose cytomegalovirus status with high specificity and sensitivity. In a later analysis, TCR association rates were found to vary across HLA loci, with the most associated TCRs seen for DRB1 alleles and the fewest for HLA-C alleles. The authors suggested that the approach could potentially be extended to other disease states and immunological phenotypes. Compared with equally common non-associated chains, HLA-associated TCR beta chains in a later analysis were more clonally expanded and had lower generation probabilities. In vitro tests confirmed that a few of the cytomegalovirus-associated TCR beta chains recognize cytomegalovirus antigens. A group of highly shared sequence variants was considered likely to be a technical artifact of the sequencing pipeline. In a later genetic analysis, a missense DCLRE1C variant was associated with V-gene and J-gene trimming of TCR beta chains, and the association was replicated in an independent cohort. A total of roughly 160 TCR beta chains were listed by the study as associated with cytomegalovirus.

Library preparation used the immunoSEQ multiplex PCR assay. A mixture of 60 forward primers for TCR Vbeta segments and 13 reverse primers for TCR Jbeta segments was used in the multiplex PCR. Amplification of the CDR3 region of rearranged TCR beta genes was performed with a multiplex PCR assay on genomic DNA. The amplified TCR beta libraries were sequenced on the Illumina HiSeq System as 87-base-pair reads. The study's own analysis went as follows. A later analysis counted 75 million to 100 million unique TCR beta chains across the 650 to 700 repertoires, and around 12 million of these chains were shared by at least two donors. To remove PCR and sequencing errors, raw reads were error-corrected and collapsed into unique sequences using a nearest-neighbor algorithm that merged closely related sequences. V, D and J gene segments were assigned by aligning CDR3 sequences to IMGT reference sequences. Each retained sequence needed at least a six-nucleotide match to both a V gene segment and a J gene segment. Rearrangements were classified as productive when the CDR3 lacked stop codons and remained in frame with V and J, and all other rearrangements were classified as non-productive. CDR3 was defined by IMGT convention, running from the second conserved V-encoded cysteine to the conserved J-encoded phenylalanine. In an earlier analysis of around 570 of the donors, sequences lacking an unambiguous match to a single V gene segment were excluded. An earlier analysis of several hundred of the donors called V segments functional above 56.7% productive rearrangements and segregating when the between-donor standard deviation exceeded 5%. A statistical classification framework was built for diagnosing cytomegalovirus status from the catalog of TCR beta chain sequences. A later analysis assigned V and J genes by comparing TCR nucleotide sequences with IMGT/GENE-DB human TR gene sequences. In a later analysis, CDR3 sequences and most-parsimonious VDJ recombination scenarios were assigned using the TCRdist pipeline. A later analysis defined each TCR beta chain by its CDR3 amino acid sequence plus V-gene family, and excluded reads lacking a unique V-gene family. As a way to deal with suspected cross-contamination and a sequencing artifact, a later analysis dropped nearly 600 nucleotide sequences that were highly shared and had low generation probability. In a later analysis, a clonal expansion index for each public chain was calculated from normalized within-repertoire ranks of inferred template counts. In a later analysis, generation probabilities were computed with a VDJ recombination model fitted to out-of-frame rearrangements, and the resulting probabilities were checked against IGoR. Hypergeometric tests were used in a later analysis to score TCR-TCR, TCR-HLA and TCR-CMV co-occurrence, with a repertoire-size bias correction applied to the TCR pairs. To estimate false discovery rates, a later analysis permuted the HLA or CMV assignments 20 times. In a later analysis, co-occurring TCRs were grouped using DBSCAN, and TCRdist sequence similarity was added for clustering within HLA-allele-positive subsets. Co-occurrence clustering excluded repertoires with fewer than 30,000 or more than 120,000 public chains, plus five with anomalous nucleotide sharing. TCRdb took this table from immuneACCESS and kept in-frame rearrangements with V and J called. Such tables lack part of the clones; where checked against another copy, unresolved V genes explain under half of the gap, and the rest is unexplained. That table furnishes V, J and clone size, whereas the DNA furnished D and trimming. The sample table records 160,000 or so clones; around 76% of these occur just once. The ten biggest clones cover 1.5% to 1.8% of the sample.

This clone is a singleton in its sample. Its antigen is unknown. At one end, the junction sequence differs from germline, possibly due to a read error. The cohort consisted of 666 healthy bone marrow donors. Cohort members were all nominally healthy when sampled, although unrecorded immune exposures were likely present. The donor tested CMV seronegative and was one of the 352 seronegative cohort members. A peripheral blood sample was provided by each donor, and peripheral blood mononuclear cells were used for TCR beta sequencing. The Qiagen DNeasy Blood Extraction Kit was used to extract genomic DNA from the blood cell samples. The CDR3 covers 15 residues, taking in both the cysteine and the phenylalanine. The DNA shown is the 45-base CDR3, in frame from base 1. The germline V gene specifies MNHEY as CDR1 and SVGAGI as CDR2.

This receptor chain uses TRBV6-5 and TRBJ2-6, and perhaps TRBD1 as D gene, on 5 matching bases. This clonotype was obtained from a man in his forties in good health and CMV-seronegative. The specimen sequenced was PBMCs. The bases are TGTGCCAGCAGTCCTCTACACTCTGGGGCCAACGGCCTGACTTTC. It specifies CASSPLHSGANGLTF.